This TCR beta chain was sequenced during a study of breast tumors, draining lymph nodes, adjacent tissues. MiXCR was run by TCRdb on the multiplex PCR reads, yielding one entry per CDR3 protein. In the table there are about 22,000 distinct CDR3 sequences, around three fifths of which are singletons. Study-level points and caveats: Tumor TCR diversity was below lymph nodes but above nontumor tissue.

Germline-derived CDR1 and CDR2 are MNHEY and SVGEGT. The ends lost 6 bases at V and 5 bases at J; junction bases unmatched: 6. The CDR3 consists of 14 residues. This clonotype qualifies as medium-sized. The antigen remains undetermined. The chain is built from TRBV6-2 or TRBV6-3 and TRBJ2-5; 10 nucleotides line up with TRBD1. Sequenced: tumor-adjacent breast tissue. This clonotype was obtained from a female donor with breast cancer. Some clones in this sample may be carry-over from other donors' samples. The CDR3 protein is CASSRRTGGETQYF. The CDR3 DNA is TGTGCCAGCAGCCGTCGGACAGGGGGTGAGACCCAGTACTTC.